The source of this T cell receptor (beta chain) is a study of blood T cell repertoires in COVID-19. This clone appeared a few times. Assay: immunoSEQ multiplex PCR; the TCRdb copy retains only in-frame clones and omits some. The sample lists about 240,000 clones; about four fifths were seen once. V lost 2 bases, J lost 0 bases, and 5 bases stayed unmatched. This CDR3 contains 16 residues. CDR1 and CDR2 from the germline V gene are SQVTM and ANQGSEA. This TCR derives from a woman aged 80 or over with acute or convalescent COVID-19. Material: peripheral blood. The chain uses TRBV29-1 and TRBJ2-1; TRBD2 agrees at 9 bases. CDR3 sequence reads: CSVEMASGTSYNEQFF. The CDR3 DNA sequence: TGCAGCGTTGAAATGGCTAGCGGGACCTCCTACAATGAGCAGTTCTTC.